This TCR beta chain is from a study of cytomegalovirus exposure and HLA in healthy donors. Study in general: Unique TCR beta sequences numbering around 110 million came from about 179 million T cells in an earlier analysis.

With respect to this clone: Its target is unknown.

The CDR3 loop spans 14 amino acids. Trimming left V 2 bases short and J 5 bases short, with 10 bases between. Germline values: CDR1 MNHEY, CDR2 SVGAGI. General study points: Both high specificity and high sensitivity reportedly marked the classifier's diagnosis of cytomegalovirus status.

The study ran its PCR with 60 Vbeta and 13 Jbeta primers. Sequencing was performed with immunoSEQ multiplex PCR; in TCRdb, only in-frame clones are kept and a portion is missing. The table has fewer than 120,000 clones, around 87% seen once. The sample consisted of PBMCs. This clonotype was sampled from a man aged 40-55 years in good health and CMV-seronegative. V usage is TRBV6-5 and J usage is TRBJ2-1; D may be TRBD1 (6 bases). In DNA, the CDR3 is TGTGCCAGCAGTTACGGCAGGGGAGACAATGAGCAGTTCTTC. The encoded protein is CASSYGRGDNEQFF.